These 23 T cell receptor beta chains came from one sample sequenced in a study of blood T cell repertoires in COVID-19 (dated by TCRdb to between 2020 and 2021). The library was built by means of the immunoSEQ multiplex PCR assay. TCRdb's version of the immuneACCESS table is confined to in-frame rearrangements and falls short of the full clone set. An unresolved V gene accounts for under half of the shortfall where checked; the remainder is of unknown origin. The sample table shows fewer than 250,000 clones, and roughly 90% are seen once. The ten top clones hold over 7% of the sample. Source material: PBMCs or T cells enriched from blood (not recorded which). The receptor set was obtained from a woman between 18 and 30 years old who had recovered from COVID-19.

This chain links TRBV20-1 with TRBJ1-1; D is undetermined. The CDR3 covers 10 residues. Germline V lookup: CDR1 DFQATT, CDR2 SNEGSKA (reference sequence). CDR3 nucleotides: TGCAGCCCGCAGTGGCCTGAAGCTTTCTTT. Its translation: CSPQWPEAFF.

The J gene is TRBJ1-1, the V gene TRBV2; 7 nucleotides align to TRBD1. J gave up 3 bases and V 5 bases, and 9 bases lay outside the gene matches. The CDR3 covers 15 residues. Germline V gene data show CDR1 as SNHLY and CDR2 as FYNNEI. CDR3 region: CASSRSGGWDTEAFF. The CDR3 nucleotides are TGTGCCAGCAGTCGATCAGGGGGTTGGGACACTGAAGCTTTCTTT.

CDR3 protein: CSVAPGGVEQYF. The DNA of the CDR3 is TGCAGCGTTGCCCCCGGGGGGGTCGAGCAGTACTTC. The gene calls are TRBV29-1 and TRBJ2-7; TRBD2 aligns across 8 bases. V shed 4 bases and J 6 bases; nucleotides not matched to a gene: 5. Germline V gene sequence: CDR1 SQVTM, CDR2 ANQGSEA. This CDR3 is built from 12 residues.

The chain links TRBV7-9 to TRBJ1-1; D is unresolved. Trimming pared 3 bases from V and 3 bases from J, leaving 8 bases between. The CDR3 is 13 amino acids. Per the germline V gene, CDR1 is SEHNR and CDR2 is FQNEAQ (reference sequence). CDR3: CASSLVGYTEAFF. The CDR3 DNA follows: TGTGCCAGCAGCTTGGTCGGGTACACTGAAGCTTTCTTT.

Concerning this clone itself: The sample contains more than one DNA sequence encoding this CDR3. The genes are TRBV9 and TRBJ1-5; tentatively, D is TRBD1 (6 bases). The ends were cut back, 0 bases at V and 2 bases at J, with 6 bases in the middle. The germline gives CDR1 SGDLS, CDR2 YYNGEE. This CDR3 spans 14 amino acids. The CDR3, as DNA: TGTGCCAGCAGCGTAGAGGGGGGCAATCAGCCCCAGCATTTT. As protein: CASSVEGGNQPQHF.

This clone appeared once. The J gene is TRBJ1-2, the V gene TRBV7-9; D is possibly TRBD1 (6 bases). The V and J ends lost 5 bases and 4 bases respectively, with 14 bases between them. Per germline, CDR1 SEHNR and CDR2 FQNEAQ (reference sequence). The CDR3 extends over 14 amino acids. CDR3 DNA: TGTGCCAGCAGCCGTCCGGACAGATTCTATGGCTACACCTTC. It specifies CASSRPDRFYGYTF.

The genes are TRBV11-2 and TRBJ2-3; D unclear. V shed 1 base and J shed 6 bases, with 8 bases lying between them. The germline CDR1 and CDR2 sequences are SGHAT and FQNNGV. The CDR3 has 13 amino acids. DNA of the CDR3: TGTGCCAGCAGCTTAGGCCACGGGGATACGCAGTATTTT. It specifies CASSLGHGDTQYF.

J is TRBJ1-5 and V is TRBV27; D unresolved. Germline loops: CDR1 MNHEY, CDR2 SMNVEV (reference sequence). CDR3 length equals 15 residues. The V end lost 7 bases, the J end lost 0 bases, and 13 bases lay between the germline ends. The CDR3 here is CASNENYVSNQPQHF. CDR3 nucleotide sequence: TGTGCCAGCAACGAAAACTATGTTAGCAATCAGCCCCAGCATTTT.

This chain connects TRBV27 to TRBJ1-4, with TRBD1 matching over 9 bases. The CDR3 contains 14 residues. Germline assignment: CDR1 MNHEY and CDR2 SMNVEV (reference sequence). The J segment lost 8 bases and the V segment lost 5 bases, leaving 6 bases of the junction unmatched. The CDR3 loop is CASSGQGKIEKLFF. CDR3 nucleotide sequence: TGTGCCAGCAGTGGACAGGGGAAGATAGAAAAACTGTTTTTT.

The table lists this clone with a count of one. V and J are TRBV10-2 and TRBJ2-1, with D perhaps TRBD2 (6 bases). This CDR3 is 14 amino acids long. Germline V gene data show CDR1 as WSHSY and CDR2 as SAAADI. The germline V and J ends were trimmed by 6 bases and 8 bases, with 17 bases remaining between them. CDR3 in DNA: TGCGCCAGCAGCGCTGAGACTAGGCGGGATGAGCAGTTCTTC. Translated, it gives CASSAETRRDEQFF.

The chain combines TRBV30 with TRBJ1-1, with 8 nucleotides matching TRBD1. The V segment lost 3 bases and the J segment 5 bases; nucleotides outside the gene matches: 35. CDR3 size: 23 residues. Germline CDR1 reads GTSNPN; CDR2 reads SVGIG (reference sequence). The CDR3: CAWRGVKNGSNRGKYEGRTEAFF. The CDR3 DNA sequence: TGTGCCTGGAGAGGGGTCAAAAACGGGTCGAACAGGGGGAAGTATGAAGGGAGGACTGAAGCTTTCTTT.

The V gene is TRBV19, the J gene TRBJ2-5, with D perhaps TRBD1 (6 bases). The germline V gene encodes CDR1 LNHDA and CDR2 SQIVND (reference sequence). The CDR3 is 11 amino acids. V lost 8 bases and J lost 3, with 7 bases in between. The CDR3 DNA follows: TGTGCCAGTGCAGGGGAAGAGACCCAGTACTTC. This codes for CASAGEETQYF.

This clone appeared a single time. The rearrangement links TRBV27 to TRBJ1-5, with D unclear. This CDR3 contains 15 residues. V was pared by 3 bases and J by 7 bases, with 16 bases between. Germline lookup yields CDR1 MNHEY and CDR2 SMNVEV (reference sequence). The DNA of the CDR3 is TGTGCCAGCAGTTTGGACGGGCTGGCGGGGCAGCCCCAGCATTTT. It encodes CASSLDGLAGQPQHF.

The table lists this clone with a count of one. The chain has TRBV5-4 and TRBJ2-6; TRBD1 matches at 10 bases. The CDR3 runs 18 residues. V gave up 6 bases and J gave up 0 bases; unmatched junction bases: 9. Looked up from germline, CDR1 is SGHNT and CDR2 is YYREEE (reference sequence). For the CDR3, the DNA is TGTGCCAGCACCCGAACGGGACAGGGGTCCTCTGGGGCCAACGTCCTGACTTTC. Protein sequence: CASTRTGQGSSGANVLTF.

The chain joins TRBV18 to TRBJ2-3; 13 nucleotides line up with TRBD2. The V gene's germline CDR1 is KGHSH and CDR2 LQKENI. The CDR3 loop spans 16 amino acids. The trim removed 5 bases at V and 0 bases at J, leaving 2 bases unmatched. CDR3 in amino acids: CASSSLAGGSTDTQYF. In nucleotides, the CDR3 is TGTGCCAGCTCATCACTAGCGGGGGGGAGCACAGATACGCAGTATTTT.

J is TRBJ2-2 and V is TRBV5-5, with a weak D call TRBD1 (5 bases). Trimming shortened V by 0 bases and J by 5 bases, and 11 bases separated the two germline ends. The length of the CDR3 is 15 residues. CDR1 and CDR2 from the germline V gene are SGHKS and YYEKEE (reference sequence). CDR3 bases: TGTGCCAGCAGCTTGGTTTCCAGGGAAACCGGGGAGCTGTTTTTT. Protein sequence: CASSLVSRETGELFF.

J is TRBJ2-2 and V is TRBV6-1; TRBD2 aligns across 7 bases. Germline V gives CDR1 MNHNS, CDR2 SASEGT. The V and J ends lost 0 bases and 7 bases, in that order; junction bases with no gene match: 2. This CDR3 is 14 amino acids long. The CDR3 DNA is TGTGCCAGCAGTGAAGCGGGGGAGGGCGGGGAGCTGTTTTTT. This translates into CASSEAGEGGELFF.

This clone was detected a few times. CDR3: CAWIGNEQFF. The CDR3 DNA reads TGTGCCTGGATCGGGAATGAGCAGTTCTTC. The chain is built from TRBV30 and TRBJ2-1; D uncertain. The CDR3 has 10 residues. Looked up from germline, CDR1 is GTSNPN and CDR2 is SVGIG (reference sequence). Trimming shortened V by 4 bases and J by 7 bases, and 5 bases separated the two germline ends.

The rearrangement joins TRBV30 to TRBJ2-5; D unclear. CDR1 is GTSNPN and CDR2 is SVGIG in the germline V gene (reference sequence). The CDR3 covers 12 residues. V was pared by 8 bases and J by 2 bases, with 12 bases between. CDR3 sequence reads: CARKESQETQYF. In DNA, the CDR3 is TGTGCCCGGAAAGAGTCTCAAGAGACCCAGTACTTC. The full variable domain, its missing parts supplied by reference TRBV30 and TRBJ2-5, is SQTIHQWPATLVQPVGSPLSLECTVEGTSNPNLYWYRQAAGRGLQLLFYSVGIGQISSEVPQNLSASRPQDRQFILSSKKLLLSDSGFYLCARKESQETQYFGPGTRLLVL.

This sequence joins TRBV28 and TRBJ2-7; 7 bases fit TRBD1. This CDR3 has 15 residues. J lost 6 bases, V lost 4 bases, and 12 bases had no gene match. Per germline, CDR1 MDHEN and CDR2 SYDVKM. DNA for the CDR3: TGTGCCAGCAGTTCCCCCTCCGGGACAGAAATCGAGCAGTACTTC. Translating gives CASSSPSGTEIEQYF.

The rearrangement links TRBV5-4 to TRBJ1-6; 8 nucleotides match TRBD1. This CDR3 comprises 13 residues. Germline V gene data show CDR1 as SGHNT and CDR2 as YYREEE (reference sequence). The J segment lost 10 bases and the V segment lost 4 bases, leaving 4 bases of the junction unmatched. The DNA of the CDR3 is TGTGCCAGCAGCCAGGGACAGGCCTCACCCCTCCACTTT. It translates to CASSQGQASPLHF.

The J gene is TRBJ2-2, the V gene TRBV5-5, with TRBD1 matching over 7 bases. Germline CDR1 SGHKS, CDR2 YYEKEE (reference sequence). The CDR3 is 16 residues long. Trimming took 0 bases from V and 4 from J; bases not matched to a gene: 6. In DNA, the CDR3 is TGTGCCAGCAGCTTGGATGGACAGGCGCGCACCGGGGAGCTGTTTTTT. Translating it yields CASSLDGQARTGELFF.

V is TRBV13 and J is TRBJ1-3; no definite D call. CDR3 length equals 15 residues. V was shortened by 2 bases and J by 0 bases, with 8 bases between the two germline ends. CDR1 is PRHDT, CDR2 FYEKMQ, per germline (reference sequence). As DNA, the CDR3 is TGTGCCAGCAGCTTATTGCCAGACTCTGGAAACACCATATATTTT. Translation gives CASSLLPDSGNTIYF.